Given below is one T cell receptor (beta chain) in context. The antigen remains unidentified. TCRdb re-derived calls from the 5' RACE reads in MiXCR, one entry per CDR3 protein. The profile covers roughly 480,000 distinct CDR3 sequences, with 20% to 30% appearing a single time and around 3% taken by the ten largest. Trimming took 3 bases from V and 0 from J, leaving 6 bases between them. CDR1 and CDR2 from the germline V gene are DFQATT and SNEGSKA (reference sequence). This CDR3 is built from 14 residues. These data originate in a study of identical twins. Whole-study results and caveats: Researchers caution that invariant MAIT and iNKT cells could partly confound zero-insertion analyses.

In addition, the sample was reused for a study of T cells expressing NK-cell markers.

Sequenced: CD4+ T cells sorted from blood. This receptor was identified in a woman in her late teens or twenties in good health. The rearrangement uses TRBV20-1 and TRBJ1-6, with D unclear. The CDR3 sequence: CSASLPSYNSPLHF. For the CDR3, the DNA is TGCAGTGCTAGTCTCCCCTCCTATAATTCACCCCTCCACTTT.